Below are 6 T cell receptor beta chains sequenced from a single sample in a study of early T cells in non-severe SARS-CoV-2 infection. TCRdb fed the 5' RACE reads into MiXCR, producing one record per CDR3 protein. Here the sample spans approximately 69,000 distinct CDR3 sequences, about an eighth being singletons. The sequenced material came from whole blood. The receptors originated from an adult who was a healthcare worker with PCR-confirmed SARS-CoV-2 infection or an uninfected control (not recorded which).

The J gene is TRBJ2-4, the V gene TRBV9; no firm D call. CDR1 is SGDLS and CDR2 is YYNGEE in the germline V gene. V gave up 4 bases and J gave up 3 bases, with 14 bases separating them. The CDR3 is 15 residues long. The CDR3 loop is CASSPQIHGKNIQYF. The DNA for the CDR3 is TGTGCCAGCAGCCCCCAGATACATGGCAAAAACATTCAGTACTTC.

This sequence joins TRBV9 and TRBJ2-6, with 8 bases lining up with TRBD2. Trimming at V came to 4 bases and at J to 0 bases, leaving 15 bases not matched to a gene. This CDR3 has 20 amino acids. CDR1 SGDLS and CDR2 YYNGEE come from the germline V gene. The chain's CDR3 is CASSPDWAGGPSSGANVLTF. The DNA of the CDR3 is TGTGCCAGCAGCCCGGACTGGGCGGGGGGTCCCAGCTCTGGGGCCAACGTCCTGACTTTC.

This clonotype was seen many times. The gene calls are TRBV7-8 and TRBJ2-1; tentatively, D is TRBD2 (5 bases). Germline lookup yields CDR1 SGHVS and CDR2 FQNEAQ. The V gene lost 5 bases and the J gene lost 6 bases, with 20 bases spanning the gap. The CDR3 totals 16 residues. The CDR3 reads CASSPRARGVGNEQFF. CDR3 nucleotide sequence: TGTGCCAGCAGCCCTCGCGCCCGGGGTGTGGGCAATGAGCAGTTCTTC.

This chain connects TRBV25-1 to TRBJ2-2; a possible D gene is TRBD1 (5 bases). Looked up from germline, CDR1 is MGHDK and CDR2 is SYGVNS. The germline V and J ends were trimmed by 3 bases and 9 bases, with 14 bases remaining between them. The CDR3 spans 14 residues. The CDR3 is CASSESGAHRELFF. DNA for the CDR3: TGTGCCAGCAGTGAGTCTGGGGCTCACCGGGAGCTGTTTTTT.

This clonotype was observed many times. V gene TRBV10-3 combines with J gene TRBJ1-5; 9 nucleotides align to TRBD1. The CDR3 sequence is 16 residues long. V gave up 0 bases and J gave up 5 bases; unmatched junction bases: 5. The germline CDR1 and CDR2 sequences are ENHRY and SYGVKD. CDR3 coding DNA: TGTGCCATCAGTGAGTCGGACAGGGGAGGTTATCAGCCCCAGCATTTT. The encoded protein is CAISESDRGGYQPQHF.

CDR3 coding DNA: TGTGCCAGCAGTTACTCGTTGAGGGGAAAGCTCTACAATGAGCAGTTCTTC. Translation: CASSYSLRGKLYNEQFF. V usage is TRBV6-2 or TRBV6-3 and J usage is TRBJ2-1, with D tentatively TRBD1 or TRBD2 (5 bases each). This CDR3 region has 17 residues. The germline V gene encodes CDR1 MNHEY and CDR2 SVGEGT. V was pared by 0 bases and J by 3 bases, with 15 bases between.